This T cell receptor beta chain is from a study of identical twins. V trimming: 5 bases; J trimming: 2 bases; junction bases outside the gene matches: 2. CDR3 length: 15 amino acids. TCRdb reanalysed the 5' RACE reads using MiXCR and keeps one entry per CDR3 protein. This table has about 530,000 distinct CDR3 sequences, roughly 15% appearing once. These records were also assigned to another study, of yellow fever vaccine responses in identical twins.

The sequencing input was CD4+ T cells sorted from blood. The J gene is TRBJ2-7, the V gene TRBV12-3 or TRBV12-4; 14 bases map to TRBD2. The clonotype comes from a woman between 18 and 29 years old in good health. CDR3 loop: CASSVGLAGAYEQYF. CDR3 nucleotides: TGTGCCAGCAGTGTGGGACTAGCGGGAGCCTACGAGCAGTACTTC.